The 19 T cell receptor beta chains below come from one sample, sequenced in a study of blood T cell repertoires in COVID-19. Generated by immunoSEQ multiplex PCR, the TCRdb table keeps only in-frame clones and is missing some. The profile shows a few hundred thousand clones, about 87% of them singletons. Input material: peripheral blood. Source of these receptors: a woman between 50 and 59 years old with COVID-19, enrolled during active disease.

The J gene is TRBJ1-6, the V gene TRBV2, with 8 nucleotides matching TRBD1. The J segment lost 15 bases and the V segment lost 1 base, leaving 17 bases of the junction unmatched. The CDR3 length is 17 residues. CDR1 SNHLY and CDR2 FYNNEI come from the germline V gene. CDR3 DNA: TGTGCCAGCAGTGAAGTAACTTTCGGGACAGGTCCTTCCAACCTCCACTTT. Its translation is CASSEVTFGTGPSNLHF.

The CDR3 reads CASSEGLAVSNEQFF. The CDR3 DNA reads TGTGCCAGCAGTGAGGGACTAGCTGTGTCCAATGAGCAGTTCTTC. The gene calls are TRBV2 and TRBJ2-1; TRBD2 matches 9 bases. J gave up 6 bases and V 3 bases, and 6 bases lay outside the gene matches. This CDR3 contains 15 residues. In germline, CDR1 is SNHLY, CDR2 FYNNEI.

The chain carries TRBV3-1 (or the pseudogene TRBV3-2) and TRBJ2-1; TRBD2 aligns across 7 bases. In germline, CDR1 is LGHDT, CDR2 YNNKEL (reference sequence). Losses at the gene ends were 5 bases for V and 9 bases for J; bases not matched to a gene: 10. The CDR3 sequence is 14 residues long. For the CDR3, the DNA is TGTGCCAGCAGCACTCACTCCTCGGGGGGTGAGCAGTTCTTC. Protein: CASSTHSSGGEQFF.

V gene TRBV30 combines with J gene TRBJ1-2; no clear D gene. CDR3 length: 11 amino acids. V gave up 0 bases and J gave up 7 bases, with 6 bases separating them. Germline V lookup: CDR1 GTSNPN, CDR2 SVGIG (reference sequence). Written as DNA, the CDR3 is TGTGCCTGGAGTGTAGCCCCTGGCTACACCTTC. The encoded protein is CAWSVAPGYTF. The full variable domain, completed using reference TRBV30 and TRBJ1-2, is SQTIHQWPATLVQPVGSPLSLECTVEGTSNPNLYWYRQAAGRGLQLLFYSVGIGQISSEVPQNLSASRPQDRQFILSSKKLLLSDSGFYLCAWSVAPGYTFGSGTRLTVV.

The chain couples TRBV4-1 to TRBJ2-7; 12 bases are a match to TRBD2. Germline assignment: CDR1 MGHRA and CDR2 YSYEKL. There are 16 residues in the CDR3. V gave up 2 bases and J gave up 2 bases; unmatched junction bases: 4. The CDR3 loop reads CASSQPLAGGTYEQYF. The CDR3 DNA reads as TGCGCCAGCAGCCAACCACTAGCGGGGGGAACCTACGAGCAGTACTTC.

This chain links TRBV20-1 with TRBJ1-5, with D possibly TRBD1 on 6 matching bases. This CDR3 is built from 14 residues. V was cut by 3 bases and J by 1 base, with 10 bases left in between. Looked up from germline, CDR1 is DFQATT and CDR2 is SNEGSKA (reference sequence). The CDR3 loop is CSASLQGSNQPQHF. For the CDR3, the DNA is TGCAGTGCTAGTTTACAGGGAAGCAATCAGCCCCAGCATTTT.

This clone occurred once. The genes are TRBV11-3 and TRBJ1-1; D uncertain. V lost 1 base and J 5 bases, leaving 11 bases between the germline ends. This CDR3 has 14 residues. Germline loops: CDR1 SGHNT, CDR2 YENEEA. Here the CDR3 reads CASSLGPRNTEAFF. The CDR3 nucleotides are TGTGCCAGCAGCTTAGGCCCGAGGAATACTGAAGCTTTCTTT.

J is TRBJ2-5 and V is TRBV9; 7 nucleotides match TRBD1. V lost 0 bases, J lost 5 bases, and 10 bases stayed unmatched. Germline assignment: CDR1 SGDLS and CDR2 YYNGEE. The CDR3 is 16 residues long. CDR3 DNA: TGTGCCAGCAGCGTAGTCGGGACAGCGTCGAGGGAGACCCAGTACTTC. This encodes CASSVVGTASRETQYF. Using reference TRBV9 and TRBJ2-5 for the parts outside the CDR3, the full variable domain is DSGVTQTPKHLITATGQRVTLRCSPRSGDLSVYWYQQSLDQGLQFLIQYYNGEERAKGNILERFSAQQFPDLHSELNLSSLELGDSALYFCASSVVGTASRETQYFGPGTRLLVL.

This sequence joins TRBV6-6 and TRBJ1-2; D uncertain. The V gene's germline CDR1 is MNHNY and CDR2 SVGAGI (reference sequence). The CDR3 is 12 amino acids. V was trimmed by 5 bases and J by 4 bases, leaving 8 bases between them. The CDR3 reads CASSPGSYGYTF. CDR3 coding DNA: TGTGCCAGCAGTCCGGGTTCCTATGGCTACACCTTC.

This chain connects TRBV19 to TRBJ2-7; the match to TRBD2 covers 12 bases. Germline V gives CDR1 LNHDA, CDR2 SQIVND (reference sequence). The V segment lost 8 bases and the J segment 2 bases; nucleotides outside the gene matches: 10. This CDR3 has 16 residues. The CDR3 region has the DNA TGTGCCAGTCATACCTCCGGACTAGCGGGGACCTACGAGCAGTACTTC. Translation gives CASHTSGLAGTYEQYF.

This chain links TRBV7-2 with TRBJ2-3; 8 bases map to TRBD2. V lost 2 bases, J lost 3 bases, and 4 bases stayed unmatched. The CDR3 runs 15 residues. Germline assignment: CDR1 SGHTA and CDR2 FQGNSA. The CDR3 is CASSLTGGPTDTQYF. DNA of the CDR3: TGTGCCAGCAGCTTAACGGGAGGGCCGACAGATACGCAGTATTTT.

This chain connects TRBV6-4 to TRBJ1-2, with D possibly matching TRBD1 (6 bases). Germline V gene lookup returns CDR1 MRHNA and CDR2 SNTAGT. The ends were cut back, 5 bases at V and 8 bases at J, with 21 bases in the middle. The CDR3 runs to 15 residues. CDR3 nucleotide sequence: TGTGCCAGCAGTCCCCAACAGGGCCAAGACGTCGGCTACACCTTC. This codes for CASSPQQGQDVGYTF.

The chain has TRBV6-5 and TRBJ1-1, with D maybe TRBD1 (6 bases). The CDR3 loop spans 15 amino acids. CDR1 is MNHEY and CDR2 is SVGAGI in the germline V gene. Trimming stripped 2 bases from V and 3 bases from J, with 13 bases between. The DNA of the CDR3 is TGTGCCAGCAGTTACCACGCGACAGGAGACACTGAAGCTTTCTTT. This gives the protein CASSYHATGDTEAFF.

V gene TRBV18 combines with J gene TRBJ1-6, with D possibly being TRBD1 (5 bases). The CDR3 is 13 amino acids. Germline V gene data show CDR1 as KGHSH and CDR2 as LQKENI. V dropped 3 bases and J dropped 10 bases, with 10 bases sitting between them. CDR3 residues: CASSPRDDSPLHF. DNA of the CDR3: TGTGCCAGCTCACCGCGGGACGACTCACCCCTCCACTTT. The full variable domain, rest sourced from reference TRBV18 and TRBJ1-6, is NAGVMQNPRHLVRRRGQEARLRCSPMKGHSHVYWYRQLPEEGLKFMVYLQKENIIDESGMPKERFSAEFPKEGPSILRIQQVVRGDSAAYFCASSPRDDSPLHFGNGTRLTVT.

In regard to this clone: An end of the junction differs from the germline gene, which may be a read error. The chain carries TRBV7-2 and TRBJ1-1, with D perhaps TRBD1 (6 bases). In germline, CDR1 is SGHTA, CDR2 FQGNSA. CDR3 size: 16 residues. CDR3 loop: CASSYIGGGGLSDAFF. As DNA, the CDR3 is TGTGCCAGCAGCTATATCGGGGGGGGCGGCTTATCTGACGCTTTCTTT.

The chain recombines TRBV2 with TRBJ1-1; 8 nucleotides agree with TRBD1. Looked up from germline, CDR1 is SNHLY and CDR2 is FYNNEI. The CDR3 loop spans 12 amino acids. The ends lost 5 bases at V and 5 bases at J; junction bases unmatched: 1. CDR3 bases: TGTGCCAGCAGTCGGACAGGGACTGAAGCTTTCTTT. It encodes CASSRTGTEAFF.

The rearrangement uses TRBV5-6 and TRBJ1-5; TRBD1 aligns across 7 bases. This CDR3 has 16 residues. Germline V lookup: CDR1 SGHDT, CDR2 YYEEEE. V lost 4 bases, J lost 1 base, and 8 bases stayed unmatched. CDR3 bases: TGTGCCAGCAGCAGGGACAGAGGATTGAGCAATCAGCCCCAGCATTTT. It encodes CASSRDRGLSNQPQHF.

This clone was seen only once. The chain couples TRBV5-6 to TRBJ1-2, with TRBD1 as a possible D gene (6 bases). Germline V lookup: CDR1 SGHDT, CDR2 YYEEEE. V was trimmed by 4 bases and J by 3 bases, leaving 16 bases between them. This CDR3 is built from 15 residues. This CDR3 is CASSPRQGLYYGYTF. The CDR3 region has the DNA TGTGCCAGCAGCCCTAGGCAGGGGCTGTACTATGGCTACACCTTC. The full variable domain, rest sourced from reference TRBV5-6 and TRBJ1-2, is DAGVTQSPTHLIKTRGQQVTLRCSPKSGHDTVSWYQQALGQGPQFIFQYYEEEERQRGNFPDRFSGHQFPNYSSELNVNALLLGDSALYLCASSPRQGLYYGYTFGSGTRLTVV.

The V call is TRBV6-6, the J call TRBJ2-2; 10 bases align to TRBD1. Germline V gene sequence: CDR1 MNHNY, CDR2 SVGAGI (reference sequence). The length of the CDR3 is 15 residues. V lost 5 bases to trimming and J lost 4 bases; unmatched junction nucleotides: 4. CDR3 nucleotides: TGTGCCAGCAGTCGGGACAGGGGAGTCACCGGGGAGCTGTTTTTT. Translating it yields CASSRDRGVTGELFF.